The next 8 T cell receptor beta chains were all read from a single sample in a study of HIV-infected patients and healthy controls (dated 2014 in TCRdb). After antiretroviral therapy began, follow-up blood was collected from HIV-infected patients roughly three months, about 14 weeks, later. Since whole blood was used without any cell fractionation, the repertoire reflected all peripheral T cells in unsorted form. The protocol used for the library was 5' RACE. The instrument given in TCRdb is Illumina MiSeq. SuperScript III was used to reverse transcribe 500 ng RNA with primers targeting the alpha and beta constant regions. Separate libraries for the alpha and beta chains were generated through chain-specific third strand synthesis that incorporated multiplexing indices. TCRdb redid the processing of the public reads, applying fastp at Q25 and MiXCR, and retained in-frame beta chains. Rows with a matching CDR3 protein are joined into one entry that keeps the most common DNA and genes. Within this sample are about 5,500 distinct CDR3 sequences, with approximately 10% of them counted one time only. The top ten clones comprise around 24% of the sample.

Source: blood, taken during antiretroviral therapy. These receptors were collected from an adult with HIV infection.

The chain employs TRBV7-6 and TRBJ2-3; no firm D call. Trimming cost V 1 base and J 0 bases, with 8 bases left between them. This CDR3 region has 15 residues. Germline assignment: CDR1 SGHVS and CDR2 FNYEAQ. CDR3 bases: TGTGCCAGCAGCTTAGTAGGTCAGAGCACAGATACGCAGTATTTT. Protein sequence: CASSLVGQSTDTQYF.

The chain has TRBV14 and TRBJ2-3, with no clear D. There are 14 residues in the CDR3. V lost 4 bases and J 6 bases, leaving 14 bases between the germline ends. CDR1 is SGHDN, CDR2 FVKESK, per germline. DNA for the CDR3: TGTGCCAGCAGCCTGTGGACCCGCAAGGATACGCAGTATTTT. It codes for CASSLWTRKDTQYF.

This clonotype has a count of ten or more. The gene calls are TRBV3-1 and TRBJ2-2; 10 bases fit TRBD1. The V gene end was trimmed by 1 base and the J gene end by 5 bases; junction bases not matched to a gene: 4. The CDR3 extends over 16 amino acids. Germline assignment: CDR1 LGHDT and CDR2 YNNKEL (reference sequence). CDR3 coding DNA: TGTGCCAGCAGCCAAGCCCGGACAGGGGGTACCGGGGAGCTGTTTTTT. Protein sequence: CASSQARTGGTGELFF.

By frequency in the sample, this clonotype is medium-sized. The J gene is TRBJ1-1, the V gene TRBV7-6; weak D call: TRBD1 (5 bases). The CDR3 is made up of 15 amino acids. Germline CDR1 SGHVS, CDR2 FNYEAQ. The V end lost 1 base, the J end lost 5 bases, and 14 bases lay between the germline ends. DNA of the CDR3: TGTGCCAGCAGCTTAGAGCGGGCAGGGAGAACTGAAGCTTTCTTT. Amino acid sequence: CASSLERAGRTEAFF.

This clonotype came up a few times. This chain joins TRBV7-2 and TRBJ2-5; D is unclear. The CDR3 has 13 amino acids. V was pared by 2 bases and J by 4 bases, with 8 bases between. In germline, CDR1 is SGHTA, CDR2 FQGNSA. The CDR3 DNA is TGTGCCAGCAGCTTAAGAACGATAGAGACCCAGTACTTC. Translation gives CASSLRTIETQYF.

This clonotype was found many times. The chain is built from TRBV20-1 and TRBJ2-5, with 13 bases identical to TRBD2. The CDR3 extends over 15 amino acids. CDR1 and CDR2 (germline): DFQATT, SNEGSKA (reference sequence). The ends lost 5 bases at V and 5 bases at J; junction bases unmatched: 8. This CDR3 reads CSALLAGGPRETQYF. The CDR3 DNA reads as TGCAGTGCTCTACTAGCGGGAGGGCCTCGGGAGACCCAGTACTTC.

This clonotype has ten or more counts. The V gene is TRBV25-1, the J gene TRBJ1-1; weak D call: TRBD1 (5 bases). Deletions cut 5 bases from V and 0 bases from J, with 7 bases between. The germline gives CDR1 MGHDK, CDR2 SYGVNS. CDR3 size: 13 residues. The CDR3 nucleotides are TGTGCCAGCAGTCGACAGTTGAACACTGAAGCTTTCTTT. Translated, it gives CASSRQLNTEAFF. Full variable domain (remainder filled in from reference TRBV25-1 and TRBJ1-1): EADIYQTPRYLVIGTGKKITLECSQTMGHDKMYWYQQDPGMELHLIHYSYGVNSTEKGDLSSESTVSRIRTEHFPLTLESARPSHTSQYLCASSRQLNTEAFFGQGTRLTVV.

This chain connects TRBV11-2 to TRBJ2-5; tentative D call: TRBD2 (5 bases). CDR1 SGHAT and CDR2 FQNNGV come from the germline V gene. Trimming left V 5 bases short and J 4 bases short, with 11 bases between. The CDR3 is 13 residues long. The DNA for the CDR3 is TGTGCCAGCAGCATGGACTTGGGAGAGACCCAGTACTTC. Encoded protein: CASSMDLGETQYF.